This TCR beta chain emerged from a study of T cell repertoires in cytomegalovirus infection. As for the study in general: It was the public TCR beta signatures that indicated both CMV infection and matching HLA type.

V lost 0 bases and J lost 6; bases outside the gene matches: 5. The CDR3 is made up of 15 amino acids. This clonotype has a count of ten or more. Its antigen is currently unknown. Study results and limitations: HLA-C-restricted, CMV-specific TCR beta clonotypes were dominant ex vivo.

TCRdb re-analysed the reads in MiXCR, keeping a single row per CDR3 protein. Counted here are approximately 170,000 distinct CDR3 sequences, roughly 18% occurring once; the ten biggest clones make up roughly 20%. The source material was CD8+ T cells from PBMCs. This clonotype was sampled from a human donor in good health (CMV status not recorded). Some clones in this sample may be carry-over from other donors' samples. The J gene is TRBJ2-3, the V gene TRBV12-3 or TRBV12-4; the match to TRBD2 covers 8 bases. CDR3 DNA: TGTGCCAGCAGTTTAGCGCCTGGCGGGAGGGATACGCAGTATTTT. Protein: CASSLAPGGRDTQYF.